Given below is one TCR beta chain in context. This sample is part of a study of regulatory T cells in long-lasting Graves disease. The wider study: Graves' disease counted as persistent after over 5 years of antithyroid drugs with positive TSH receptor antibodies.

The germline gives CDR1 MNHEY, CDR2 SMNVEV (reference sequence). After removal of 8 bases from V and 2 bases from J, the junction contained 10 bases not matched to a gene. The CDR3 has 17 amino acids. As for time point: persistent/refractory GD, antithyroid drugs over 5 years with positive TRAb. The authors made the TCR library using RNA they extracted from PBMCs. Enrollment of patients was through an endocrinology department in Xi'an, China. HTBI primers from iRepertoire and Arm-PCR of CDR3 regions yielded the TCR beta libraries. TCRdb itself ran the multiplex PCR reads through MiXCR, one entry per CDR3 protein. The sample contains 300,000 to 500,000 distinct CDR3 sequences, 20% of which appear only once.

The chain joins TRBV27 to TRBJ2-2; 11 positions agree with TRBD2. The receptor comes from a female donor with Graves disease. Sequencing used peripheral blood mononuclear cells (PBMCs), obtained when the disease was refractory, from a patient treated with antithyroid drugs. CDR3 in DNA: TGTGCCAGCGGAACCCTCGGACTAGCGGGCAACACCGGGGAGCTGTTTTTT. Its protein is CASGTLGLAGNTGELFF.